Below, 9 T cell receptor beta chains from the same sample are listed, as sequenced in a study of identical twins' blood T cells. MiXCR was run by TCRdb on the 5' RACE reads, yielding one entry per CDR3 protein. The sample contains 350,000 to 450,000 distinct CDR3 sequences, roughly 27% of which appear only once. The sequencing sample was made of PBMCs. Source of these receptors: a woman aged 18 to 55 in good health.

The chain uses TRBV7-9 and TRBJ1-4; the D is unclear. Per the germline V gene, CDR1 is SEHNR and CDR2 is FQNEAQ (reference sequence). Trimming pared 1 base from V and 7 bases from J, leaving 13 bases between. CDR3 length equals 15 residues. The CDR3 spells CASSLVSVGGEKLFF. Here the CDR3 DNA reads TGTGCCAGCAGCTTAGTTTCGGTAGGCGGTGAAAAACTGTTTTTT.

This sequence joins TRBV20-1 and TRBJ1-4, with a weak D call TRBD1 (6 bases). The CDR3 is 13 residues long. V gave up 6 bases and J gave up 8 bases, with 16 bases separating them. CDR1 DFQATT and CDR2 SNEGSKA come from the germline V gene (reference sequence). CDR3 residues: CSAEAGVSEKLFF. The DNA of the CDR3 is TGCAGTGCCGAGGCAGGGGTCTCCGAAAAACTGTTTTTT.

This clonotype came up many times. The chain combines TRBV13 with TRBJ2-7; D not certain. Germline V lookup: CDR1 PRHDT, CDR2 FYEKMQ (reference sequence). Trimming left V 6 bases short and J 1 base short, with 19 bases between. The CDR3 extends over 16 amino acids. DNA for the CDR3: TGTGCCAGCAGGCGGTTAACCAGTTCCCCATCCTACGAGCAGTACTTC. Protein product: CASRRLTSSPSYEQYF. The full variable domain, rest sourced from reference TRBV13 and TRBJ2-7, is AAGVIQSPRHLIKEKRETATLKCYPIPRHDTVYWYQQGPGQDPQFLISFYEKMQSDKGSIPDRFSAQQFSDYHSELNMSSLELGDSALYFCASRRLTSSPSYEQYFGPGTRLTVT.

This clonotype appeared a few times. The chain carries TRBV7-7 and TRBJ2-2, with D perhaps matching TRBD1 (5 bases). Trimming took off 5 bases at V and 6 bases at J, with 10 bases between the two ends. The CDR3 totals 13 residues. Germline V gene sequence: CDR1 SSHAT, CDR2 FNYEAQ (reference sequence). The CDR3 bases are TGTGCCAGCAGCCTACAGGTCGCCGGGGAGCTGTTTTTT. Protein product: CASSLQVAGELFF.

This rearrangement joins TRBV19 to TRBJ2-2, with 10 bases aligning to TRBD2. This CDR3 has 14 amino acids. The J segment lost 2 bases and the V segment lost 10 bases, leaving 4 bases of the junction unmatched. Germline lookup yields CDR1 LNHDA and CDR2 SQIVND (reference sequence). The CDR3 protein is CAIASGSNTGELFF. CDR3 in DNA: TGTGCCATCGCTAGCGGGAGTAACACCGGGGAGCTGTTTTTT.

As regards this clonotype: The conserved final phenylalanine or tryptophan is absent from the CDR3, which likely points to a read error. As DNA, the CDR3 is TGCGCCAGCAGCATCAACAGGGGCACTGAAGCTTTCTTG. Translation: CASSINRGTEAFL. V usage is TRBV5-1 and J usage is TRBJ1-1, with TRBD1 identical over 7 bases. In germline, CDR1 is SGHRS, CDR2 YFSETQ. The length of the CDR3 is 13 residues. V was pared by 4 bases and J by 4 bases, with 4 bases of the junction left unmatched.

This clonotype was detected a few times. This chain links TRBV14 with TRBJ2-7; tentative D call: TRBD1 (5 bases). Germline CDR1 is SGHDN and CDR2 is FVKESK. This CDR3 region has 17 residues. V was pared by 1 base and J by 4 bases, with 20 bases between. The CDR3 sequence is CASSQGPGLYRKYEQYF. Written as DNA, the CDR3 is TGTGCCAGCAGCCAAGGTCCAGGGCTGTACCGCAAATACGAGCAGTACTTC.

V is TRBV20-1 and J is TRBJ1-5; 7 bases agree with TRBD1. This CDR3 has 13 amino acids. V was pared by 6 bases and J by 4 bases, with 6 bases of the junction left unmatched. CDR1 and CDR2 (germline): DFQATT, SNEGSKA (reference sequence). CDR3 sequence: CSAAGQPNQPQHF. In DNA form, the CDR3 reads TGCAGTGCGGCGGGACAGCCTAATCAGCCCCAGCATTTT.

This clonotype was observed a handful of times. The V gene is TRBV7-9, the J gene TRBJ1-1, with D hard to call. The CDR3 is 14 amino acids. CDR1 and CDR2 (germline): SEHNR, FQNEAQ (reference sequence). The germline V and J ends were trimmed by 1 base and 6 bases, with 12 bases remaining between them. CDR3 DNA sequence: TGTGCCAGCAGCTTAGGGCATCGTATCCCTGAAGCTTTCTTT. Amino acid sequence: CASSLGHRIPEAFF.